Reported below is one TCR beta chain. Its target antigen remains unknown. No base-level quality is on record; no much larger clone is a single base apart. Libraries were constructed by the immunoSEQ multiplex PCR assay. A mixture of 60 forward primers for TCR Vbeta segments and 13 reverse primers for TCR Jbeta segments was used in the multiplex PCR. The CDR3 region of rearranged TCR beta genes was amplified from genomic DNA by a multiplex PCR assay. Amplified TCR beta libraries were sequenced as 87-base-pair reads on the Illumina HiSeq System. For the original study's pipeline: Across the roughly 670 repertoires, a later analysis counted tens of millions of unique TCR beta chains, approximately 12 million of which were shared by at least two donors. Raw reads were error-corrected and collapsed into unique sequences with a nearest-neighbor algorithm that merged closely related sequences to remove PCR and sequencing errors. Alignment of CDR3 sequences to IMGT reference sequences was used to assign V, D and J gene segments. For a sequence to be retained, a match of at least six nucleotides was required to both a V gene segment and a J gene segment. A rearrangement was called productive if the CDR3 had no stop codons and remained in frame with V and J, and every other rearrangement was called non-productive. CDR3 was defined according to IMGT convention as the region running from the second conserved V-encoded cysteine to the conserved J-encoded phenylalanine. The earlier analysis of 587 of the donors excluded sequences that lacked an unambiguous match to a single V gene segment. An earlier analysis of 587 of the donors classified V segments as functional when productive rearrangements were above 56.7% and as segregating when the standard deviation between donors was above 5%. A statistical classification framework was built for diagnosing cytomegalovirus status from the catalog of TCR beta chain sequences. In a later analysis, V and J genes were assigned by comparing TCR nucleotide sequences against IMGT/GENE-DB human TR gene sequences. The TCRdist pipeline was used in a later analysis to assign CDR3 sequences and most-parsimonious VDJ recombination scenarios. In a later analysis, every TCR beta chain was defined by the combination of its CDR3 amino acid sequence and its V-gene family, and reads without a unique V-gene family were dropped. A later analysis removed 592 highly shared, low-generation-probability nucleotide sequences to deal with suspected cross-contamination and a sequencing artifact. In a later analysis, a clonal expansion index was calculated for each public chain from normalized within-repertoire ranks of inferred template counts. Generation probabilities in a later analysis came from a VDJ recombination model fitted to out-of-frame rearrangements, and those results were checked against IGoR. A later analysis scored TCR-TCR, TCR-HLA and TCR-CMV co-occurrence with hypergeometric tests, applying a repertoire-size bias correction to TCR pairs. A later analysis estimated false discovery rates by permuting HLA or CMV assignments 20 times. A later analysis grouped co-occurring TCRs with DBSCAN, adding TCRdist sequence similarity when clustering within HLA-allele-positive subsets. Repertoires with fewer than 30,000 or more than 120,000 public chains, plus five repertoires with anomalous nucleotide sharing, were excluded from co-occurrence clustering. The table comes from immuneACCESS by way of TCRdb, which keeps in-frame sequences with V and J called. Part of the clones is missing from these tables; in studies checked, under half for an unresolved V gene and the rest for unknown reasons. V and J calls and clone size follow that table, whereas D and trimming were derived from the DNA. A total of under 150,000 clones appear in this sample, over 70% of them only once. The ten largest clonotypes hold around 4.9% of the sample.

The cohort consisted of some 670 healthy bone marrow donors. Cohort members were all nominally healthy when sampled, although unrecorded immune exposures were likely present. The donor tested CMV seronegative and was one of the 352 seronegative cohort members. A peripheral blood sample was provided by each donor, and peripheral blood mononuclear cells were used for TCR beta sequencing. The Qiagen DNeasy Blood Extraction Kit was used to extract genomic DNA from the blood cell samples. This sample was included in a study of cytomegalovirus exposure and HLA in healthy donors (dated by TCRdb to about 2017). Study-level background: In an earlier analysis of fewer than 750 of the donors, about 260 Gb of sequence data and some 120 million unique TCR beta sequences from some 170 million T cells were reported. To decide whether each TCR beta V gene segment behaved as functional or pseudogenic, an earlier analysis of approximately 620 of the donors relied on high-throughput TCR beta sequencing. Using immunosequencing, the study profiled T cell repertoires from approximately 700 subjects and related those repertoires to cytomegalovirus serostatus. The study combined high-throughput TCR immunosequencing, statistical association of individual TCRs with disease status, and machine learning to predict cytomegalovirus infection status. The number of donors typed differed by locus, with roughly 629-640 for A, B, C, DRB1 and DQB1, roughly 550 for DQA1, 600 to 610 for DPA1, and approximately 470 for DPB1. Four or five DR-DQ haplotypes were handled as single units for association and clustering because linkage in the cohort was strong. A separate validation cohort of 100 to 150 different subjects was used in addition to the 666-subject first cohort. An early release that covered some 630 HLA-typed donors contained about 300 gigabases of sequencing data and 75 million to 100 million unique TCR sequences. Rather than drawing on any new phenotypic data, the later analysis identified candidate immune exposures from TCR beta sequences and the way those sequences occurred across donors. Genome-wide SNP genotypes for about three fifths of the roughly 700 donors were used in a later genetic analysis, which treated that subset as a discovery cohort. All discovery cohort repertoires had been generated on a single sequencing platform. Donor age, sex, ethnicity and CMV serostatus were compiled alongside the repertoire data. The aim of the study was to test whether cataloging public T cell receptors could identify signatures of past pathogen exposure. Among 300 to 500 genotyped donors of the cohort, an average of around 240,000 unique TCR beta nucleotide sequences was sequenced per donor, of which 15% to 20% were non-productive. HLA typing covered class I and class II loci at four-digit resolution. Of the roughly 390 genotyped donors, 65% to 90% were placed in the genetic ancestry cluster associated with self-reported Caucasian donors. In a later analysis, previously published TCR beta repertoires from more than 500 donors were re-analyzed and high-resolution HLA genotyping was added so that TCR occurrence patterns could be studied.

V drops 1 base and J drops 6 bases, leaving 16 bases in between. Counted from cysteine to phenylalanine, this CDR3 has 16 amino acids. The sequence is cut down to CDR3 DNA, 48 bases in frame from base 1. For CDR1 and CDR2, the germline V gene (reference sequence) lists LNHDA and SQIVND. Here is what the overall study found, with its caveats: Because counts were too low, some 17 rarely observed V segments, including chromosome 9 orphons, were left out of the earlier analysis of 500 to 750 of the donors. The study listed around 160 TCR beta chains as associated with cytomegalovirus. A cluster of highly shared sequence variants was judged likely to be a technical artifact of the sequencing pipeline. The authors suggested that the approach could potentially be generalized to other disease states and immunological phenotypes. A later analysis associated about 17,000 TCR beta sequences with specific HLA alleles at a false discovery rate of 0.05. Across donors, most TCR sequences were observed very rarely, whereas some public TCRs were present in many individuals. V-gene and J-gene trimming of TCR beta chains was associated with a missense DCLRE1C variant in a later genetic analysis, and the association was replicated in an independent cohort. In an earlier analysis of a few hundred of the donors, most TCR beta V segments were observed in productive rearrangements about 87% or about 30% of the time, broadly matching IMGT annotations. Cytomegalovirus status was reported to be diagnosed by the classifier with high specificity and sensitivity in both the original and validation cohorts. The only immune exposure information available for the cohort was CMV serostatus. A later analysis found that HLA-associated TCR beta chains were more clonally expanded and had lower generation probabilities than equally common non-associated chains. In vitro tests confirmed that a few of the cytomegalovirus-associated TCR beta chains recognize cytomegalovirus antigens. Because HLA typing was unavailable for some donors at each locus, only the typed subset was used in association tests. The 87-base-pair reads could not distinguish some IMGT-functional V segments, including TRBV6-2 and TRBV6-3, so those segments were excluded. When HLA alleles, especially DR and DQ, strongly co-occurred, TCR associations were difficult to assign to individual alleles. In a later analysis, several top co-occurrence clusters were reported to appear linked to parvovirus B19, influenza, CMV and Epstein-Barr virus. A further reported finding was that TCR beta sequences accurately predicted the HLA-A and HLA-B alleles for most subjects in the first cohort. According to a later analysis, TCR association rates differed among HLA loci, with DRB1 alleles showing the most associated TCRs and HLA-C alleles showing the fewest. In a later genetic analysis, fewer N-insertions in productive TCRs were reported among donors in an Asian-associated ancestry cluster than the approximately 710-donor mean. Correlated functional status among segregating V segments might reflect linkage disequilibrium, but an unknown experimental factor could not be ruled out. Sequencing depth was assumed to be roughly uniform across donors in the presence/absence analyses, though that assumption may not hold. According to a later analysis, most CMV-associated TCR beta chains appeared to be HLA-restricted, and the HLA associations seemed to be driven largely by CMV exposure. Only TCR beta chains were sequenced in this cohort, and the absence of alpha or paired-chain data limited detectable features.

Sample: PBMCs. The TCR originated in a male donor in good health and CMV-seronegative. This receptor chain uses TRBV19 and TRBJ1-5; a tentative D match to TRBD1 spans 5 bases. The DNA reads TGTGCCAGTAGTATAGTCGGGGGTTTACTAGGTCAGCCCCAGCATTTT. The encoded protein is CASSIVGGLLGQPQHF.